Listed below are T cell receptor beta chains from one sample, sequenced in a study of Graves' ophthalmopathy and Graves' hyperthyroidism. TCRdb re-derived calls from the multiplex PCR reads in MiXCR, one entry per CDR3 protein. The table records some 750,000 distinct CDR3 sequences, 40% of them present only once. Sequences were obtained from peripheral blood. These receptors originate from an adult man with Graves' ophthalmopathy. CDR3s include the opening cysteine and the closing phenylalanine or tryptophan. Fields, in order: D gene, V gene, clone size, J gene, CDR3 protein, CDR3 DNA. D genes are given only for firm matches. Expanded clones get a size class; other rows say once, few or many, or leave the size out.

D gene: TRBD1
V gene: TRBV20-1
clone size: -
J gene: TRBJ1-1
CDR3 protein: CSAPRGREAFF
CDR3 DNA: TGCAGTGCTCCTAGGGGGCGGGAAGCTTTCTTT

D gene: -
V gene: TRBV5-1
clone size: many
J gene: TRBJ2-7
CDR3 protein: CASSPRTGGFEQYF
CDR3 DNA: TGCGCCAGCAGCCCGAGGACAGGAGGGTTCGAGCAGTACTTC

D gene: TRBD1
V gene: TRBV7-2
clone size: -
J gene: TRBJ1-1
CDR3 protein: CASSRRQRTGGEAFF
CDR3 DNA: TGTGCCAGCAGCCGCCGCCAAAGGACAGGGGGTGAAGCTTTCTTT

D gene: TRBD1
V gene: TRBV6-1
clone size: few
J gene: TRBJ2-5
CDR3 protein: CASSPGTGGRGTQYF
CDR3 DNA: TGTGCCAGCAGTCCCGGGACAGGGGGCCGGGGGACCCAGTACTTC

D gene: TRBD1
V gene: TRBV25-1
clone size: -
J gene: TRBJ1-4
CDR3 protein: CASRSGQGSVEKLFF
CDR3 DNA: TGTGCCAGCAGATCGGGACAGGGTTCGGTAGAAAAACTGTTTTTT

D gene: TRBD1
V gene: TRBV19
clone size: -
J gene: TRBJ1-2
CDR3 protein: CASTQDRVYGYTF
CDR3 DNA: TGTGCCAGCACTCAGGACAGGGTCTATGGCTACACCTTC

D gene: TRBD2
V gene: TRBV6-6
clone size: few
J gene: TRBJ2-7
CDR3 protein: CASSRWTSGSSYEQYF
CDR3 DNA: TGTGCCAGCAGCCGGTGGACTAGCGGTAGCTCCTACGAGCAGTACTTC

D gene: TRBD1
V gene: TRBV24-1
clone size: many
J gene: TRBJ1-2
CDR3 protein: CATSDRQGHVGGYTF
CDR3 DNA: TGTGCCACCAGTGACCGACAGGGTCACGTGGGTGGCTACACCTTC

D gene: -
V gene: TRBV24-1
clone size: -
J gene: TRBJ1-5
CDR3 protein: CASSWTQRSTARKRGNQPQHF
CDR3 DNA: TGTGCCAGCAGTTGGACCCAGCGGTCGACAGCAAGGAAGCGAGGCAATCAGCCCCAGCATTTT

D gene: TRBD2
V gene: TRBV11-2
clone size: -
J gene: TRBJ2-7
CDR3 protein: CASSVGLAGDSNEQYF
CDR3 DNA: TGTGCCAGCAGCGTAGGACTAGCGGGAGATTCGAACGAGCAGTACTTC

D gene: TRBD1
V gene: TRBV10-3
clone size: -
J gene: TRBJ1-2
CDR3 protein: CAISVDRGRIYGYTF
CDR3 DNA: TGTGCCATCAGTGTGGACAGGGGTCGAATTTATGGCTACACCTTC

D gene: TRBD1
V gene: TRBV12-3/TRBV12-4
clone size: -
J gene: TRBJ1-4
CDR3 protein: CASSLGQGALYEKLFF
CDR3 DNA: TGTGCCAGCAGCCTCGGGCAGGGGGCATTATATGAAAAACTGTTTTTT

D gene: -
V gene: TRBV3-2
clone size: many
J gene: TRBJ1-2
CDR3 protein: CASRLTAQGIGYTF
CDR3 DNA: TGTGCCAGCAGACTAACAGCACAGGGGATTGGCTACACCTTC

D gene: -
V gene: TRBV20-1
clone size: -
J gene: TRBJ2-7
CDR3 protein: CSAKIDPQGGEQYF
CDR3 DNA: TGCAGTGCTAAAATAGACCCACAGGGCGGCGAGCAGTACTTC

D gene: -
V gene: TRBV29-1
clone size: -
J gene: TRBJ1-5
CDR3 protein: CSVSDGDNQPQHF
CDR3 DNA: TGCAGCGTTTCGGACGGGGACAATCAGCCCCAGCATTTT

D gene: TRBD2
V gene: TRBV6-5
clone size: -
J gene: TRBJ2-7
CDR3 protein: CASSYSIGGLNEQYF
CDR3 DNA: TGTGCCAGCAGTTACTCGATCGGGGGACTAAACGAGCAGTACTTC

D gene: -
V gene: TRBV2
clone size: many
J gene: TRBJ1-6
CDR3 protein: CASSDPDLDSPLHF
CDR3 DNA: TGTGCCAGCAGTGATCCCGATTTAGATTCACCCCTCCACTTT

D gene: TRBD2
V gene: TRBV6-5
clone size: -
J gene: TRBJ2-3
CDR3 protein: CASSESGRAVRAQYF
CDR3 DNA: TGTGCCAGCAGCGAAAGCGGGAGGGCGGTTCGGGCGCAGTATTTT

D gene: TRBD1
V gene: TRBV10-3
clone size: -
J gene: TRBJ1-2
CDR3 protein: CASRDRAFRGYTF
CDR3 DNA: TGTGCCAGCCGGGACAGGGCGTTCAGAGGCTACACCTTC

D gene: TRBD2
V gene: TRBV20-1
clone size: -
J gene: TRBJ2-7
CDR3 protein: CSAEGSSGYSYEQYF
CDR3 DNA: TGCAGTGCTGAGGGGTCTAGCGGTTACTCCTACGAGCAGTACTTC

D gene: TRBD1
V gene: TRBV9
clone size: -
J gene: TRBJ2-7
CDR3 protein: CASSETGEPSEQYF
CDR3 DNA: TGTGCCAGCAGCGAGACAGGGGAACCTTCCGAGCAGTACTTC

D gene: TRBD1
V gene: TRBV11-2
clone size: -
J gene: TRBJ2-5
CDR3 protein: CASSFTPGQARGTQYF
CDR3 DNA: TGTGCCAGCAGCTTCACCCCAGGACAGGCCCGTGGGACCCAGTACTTC

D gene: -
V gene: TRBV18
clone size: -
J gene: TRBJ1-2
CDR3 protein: CASSPDRMGYTF
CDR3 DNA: TGTGCCAGCTCACCTGATAGGATGGGCTACACCTTC

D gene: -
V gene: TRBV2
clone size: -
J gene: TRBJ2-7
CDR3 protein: CASSIRGFSYEQYF
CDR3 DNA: TGTGCCAGTAGTATACGAGGGTTCTCCTACGAGCAGTACTTC

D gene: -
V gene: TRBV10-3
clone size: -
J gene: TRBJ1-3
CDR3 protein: CAITHREGETIYF
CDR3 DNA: TGTGCCATCACTCACAGGGAGGGAGAGACCATATATTTT

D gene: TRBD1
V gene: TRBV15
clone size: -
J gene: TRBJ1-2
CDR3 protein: CATSSTTDDRVYGYTF
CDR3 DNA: TGTGCCACCAGCAGTACGACCGACGACAGGGTCTATGGCTACACCTTC

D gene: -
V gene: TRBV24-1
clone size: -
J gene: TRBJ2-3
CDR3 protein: CATSAAGRTDTQYF
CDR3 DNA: TGTGCCACCAGTGCGGCAGGGAGGACAGATACGCAGTATTTT

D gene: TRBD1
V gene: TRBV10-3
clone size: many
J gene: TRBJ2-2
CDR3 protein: CAIKGQGAGGELFF
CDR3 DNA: TGTGCCATCAAGGGGCAGGGGGCAGGCGGGGAGCTGTTTTTT

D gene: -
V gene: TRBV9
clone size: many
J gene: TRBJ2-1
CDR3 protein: CASSVEGYNEQFF
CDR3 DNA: TGTGCCAGCAGCGTAGAAGGGTATAATGAGCAGTTCTTC

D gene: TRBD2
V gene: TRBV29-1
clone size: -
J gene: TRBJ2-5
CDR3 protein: CSVEIPRLAGDQETQCF
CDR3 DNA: TGCAGCGTTGAAATTCCCCGACTAGCGGGAGACCAAGAGACCCAGTGCTTC

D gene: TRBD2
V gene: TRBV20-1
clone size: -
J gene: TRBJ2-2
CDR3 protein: CSARDHRAGGGTGELFF
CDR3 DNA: TGCAGTGCTAGAGATCATCGAGCGGGAGGTGGAACCGGGGAGCTGTTTTTT

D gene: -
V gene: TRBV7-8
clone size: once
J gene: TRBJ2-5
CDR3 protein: CASSGQGHQPQYF
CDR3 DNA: TGTGCCAGCAGCGGTCAGGGACACCAGCCCCAGTACTTC

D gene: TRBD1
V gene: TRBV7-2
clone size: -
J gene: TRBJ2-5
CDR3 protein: CASSQARDSQYGETQYF
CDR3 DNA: TGTGCCAGCAGCCAGGCTAGGGACAGTCAATATGGGGAGACCCAGTACTTC

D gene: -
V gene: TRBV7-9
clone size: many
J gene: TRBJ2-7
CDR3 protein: CASSPLGGLNEQYF
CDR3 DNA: TGTGCCAGCAGCCCCCTTGGGGGGCTCAACGAGCAGTACTTC

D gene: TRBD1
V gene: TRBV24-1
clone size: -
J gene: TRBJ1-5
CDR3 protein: CASSLARTGGDQPQHF
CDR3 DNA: TGTGCCAGCAGTTTAGCACGGACAGGGGGGGATCAGCCCCAGCATTTT

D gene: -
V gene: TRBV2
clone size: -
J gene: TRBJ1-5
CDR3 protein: CASSGDGYNQPQHF
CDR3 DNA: TGTGCCAGCAGTGGGGACGGGTACAATCAGCCCCAGCATTTT

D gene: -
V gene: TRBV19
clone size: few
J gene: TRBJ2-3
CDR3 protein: CASSSQLNTDTQYF
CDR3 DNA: TGTGCCAGTAGTTCCCAACTTAACACAGATACGCAGTATTTT

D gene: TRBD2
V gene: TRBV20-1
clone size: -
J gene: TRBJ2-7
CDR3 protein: CSAPTSGRAHEQYF
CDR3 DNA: TGCAGTGCACCGACTAGCGGGAGGGCCCACGAGCAGTACTTC

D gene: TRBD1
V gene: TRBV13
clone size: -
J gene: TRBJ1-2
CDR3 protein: CASSYRPGQGSAGYTF
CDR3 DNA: TGTGCCAGCAGCTACCGCCCGGGACAGGGATCGGCTGGCTACACCTTC

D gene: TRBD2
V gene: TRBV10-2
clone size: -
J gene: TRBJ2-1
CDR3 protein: CASSESGRVYNEQFF
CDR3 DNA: TGCGCCAGCAGTGAGAGCGGGAGGGTATACAATGAGCAGTTCTTC

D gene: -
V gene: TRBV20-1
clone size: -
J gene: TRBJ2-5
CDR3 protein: CSARDFQAWETQYF
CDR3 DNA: TGCAGTGCTAGAGATTTCCAGGCATGGGAGACCCAGTACTTC

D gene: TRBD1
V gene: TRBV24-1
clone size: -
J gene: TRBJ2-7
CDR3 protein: CATSAGQESSYEQYF
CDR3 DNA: TGTGCCACCAGCGCGGGACAGGAAAGTTCATACGAGCAGTACTTC

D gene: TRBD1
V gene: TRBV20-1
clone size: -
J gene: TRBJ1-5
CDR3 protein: CSVSEGADQPQHF
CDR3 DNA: TGCAGTGTTAGTGAGGGGGCGGATCAGCCCCAGCATTTC

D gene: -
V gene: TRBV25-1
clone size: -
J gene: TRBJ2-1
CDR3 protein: CASSEFKGQYNEQFF
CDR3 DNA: TGTGCCAGCAGTGAATTTAAGGGTCAGTACAATGAGCAGTTCTTC

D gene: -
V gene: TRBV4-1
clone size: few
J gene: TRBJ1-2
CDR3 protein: CASSQEPPSQGGYTF
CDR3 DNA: TGCGCCAGCAGCCAAGAGCCCCCCAGTCAGGGCGGCTACACCTTC

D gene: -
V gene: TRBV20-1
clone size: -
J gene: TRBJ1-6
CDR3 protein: CSAGGGRAYNSPLHF
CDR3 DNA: TGCAGTGCCGGCGGCGGGCGGGCCTATAATTCACCCCTCCACTTT